The TCR beta chain described here comes from a study of CD8+CD57+ T cells in acquired aplastic anemia. TCR beta VDJ and CDR3 profiles were obtained from a genomic DNA template. TCRdb reprocessed the reads via MiXCR and lists one record per CDR3 protein. The sample carries 200,000 to 250,000 distinct CDR3 sequences, around 63% recorded once. Trimming removed 4 bases from V and 6 bases from J, with 12 bases in between. The CDR3 consists of 13 residues. Germline-derived CDR1 and CDR2 are SNHLY and FYNNEI. This receptor was taken from a human donor in good health. The V gene is TRBV2, the J gene TRBJ2-5; D is unresolved. Sequencing was performed on sorted CD4+, CD8+, or CD8+CD57+ T cells (not recorded which) from PBMCs. The CDR3 is CASSADGTKTQYF. As DNA, the CDR3 is TGTGCCAGCAGTGCGGACGGAACGAAGACCCAGTACTTC. The full variable domain, in which reference TRBV2 and TRBJ2-5 provide the parts outside the CDR3, is EPEVTQTPSHQVTQMGQEVILRCVPISNHLYFYWYRQILGQKVEFLVSFYNNEISEKSEIFDDQFSVERPDGSNFTLKIRSTKLEDSAMYFCASSADGTKTQYFGPGTRLLVL.